This TCR beta chain was identified during a study of CD8 T cells in Susac syndrome. CD8+ and CD4+ T cells from blood underwent TCR beta sequencing, which was carried out in a high-throughput format. TEMRA cells were enriched by FACS, and CD4+ and CD8+ T cells were negatively isolated. With V trimmed by 11 bases and J by 4 bases, 19 bases remained unmatched. CDR3 length: 17 residues. CDR1 is MNHNS and CDR2 is SASEGT in the germline V gene. Random hexamers were used to reverse transcribe an amount of roughly 0.5 to 1 ug RNA. The immunoSEQ assay covered 54 Vbeta and 13 Jbeta segments for CDR3. TCRdb recomputed calls from the immunoSEQ multiplex PCR reads with MiXCR, one row per CDR3 protein. The table lists more than 90,000 distinct CDR3 sequences, 90% to 95% of them singletons, with roughly 0.088% in the top ten.

The rearrangement joins TRBV6-1 to TRBJ1-1; 10 nucleotides match TRBD1. The receptor was derived from a human donor with multiple sclerosis. The sample was CD4+ T cells from PBMCs. CDR3 loop: CASIYRGTGVRGTEAFF. CDR3 bases: TGTGCCTCAATTTACCGCGGGACAGGGGTAAGGGGCACTGAAGCTTTCTTT.